Shown below are 12 T cell receptor beta chains from a single sample sequenced in a study of T cell repertoires in cytomegalovirus infection (dated by TCRdb to the late 2010s). Sequencing instrument: Illumina HiSeq 1500. TCRdb trimmed public reads at Q25 via fastp, called clones via MiXCR and kept in-frame beta chains. Each entry merges the rows of one CDR3 protein and shows their most common DNA and genes. This sample comprises around 500,000 distinct CDR3 sequences, roughly 42% of them detected only once. About two fifths of the sample is in the top ten clones. In light of the paper, this sample's treatment or condition label describes: in vitro stimulation with specific CMV peptide epitopes to enrich CMV-specific T cells. No antigen is known for these receptors. Sequenced here: cultured PBMCs, sampled from culture after CMV antigen stimulation. Every receptor here comes from a human donor in good health (CMV status not recorded). Some clones in this sample may be carry-over from other donors' samples.

The count of this clonotype is one. This rearrangement joins TRBV7-4 to TRBJ1-2, with TRBD1 matching 9 bases. Germline V lookup: CDR1 SGHVT, CDR2 SQSDAQ. V shed 0 bases, J shed 10 bases, and the junction held 6 bases outside the gene matches. The CDR3 consists of 14 residues. The CDR3 region is CASSLASGQGVYTF. The CDR3 nucleotides read TGTGCCAGCAGCTTAGCTTCGGGACAGGGCGTCTACACCTTC.

This clonotype was found many times. The CDR3: CASRQSGTGELFF. The CDR3 nucleotides read TGTGCCAGCAGACAAAGCGGTACCGGGGAGCTGTTTTTT. V and J are TRBV7-2 and TRBJ2-2; a weak D match, TRBD2 (5 bases). The CDR3 covers 13 residues. V lost 6 bases and J 5 bases, leaving 10 bases between the germline ends. The germline V gene has CDR1 SGHTA and CDR2 FQGNSA.

This chain uses TRBV7-6 with TRBJ2-1, with D possibly called TRBD1 or TRBD2 (5 bases each). Trimming took off 3 bases at V and 10 bases at J, with 13 bases between the two ends. Germline CDR1 SGHVS, CDR2 FNYEAQ. The CDR3 is 13 residues long. CDR3 sequence reads: CASSFIRGPEQFF. The CDR3 coding sequence is TGTGCCAGCAGCTTTATTAGGGGACCCGAGCAGTTCTTC.

The chain has TRBV20-1 and TRBJ2-3; TRBD2 matches 9 bases. CDR3 length equals 15 residues. The ends lost 6 bases at V and 6 bases at J; junction bases unmatched: 13. Germline V gene data show CDR1 as DFQATT and CDR2 as SNEGSKA (reference sequence). CDR3 sequence (DNA): TGCAGTGCCCCCGACTTGCGGGAGGGCCAGGATACGCAGTATTTT. It translates to CSAPDLREGQDTQYF.

This clonotype was counted a single time. The V call is TRBV29-1, the J call TRBJ2-5, with 12 nucleotides matching TRBD2. The CDR3 runs to 15 residues. The V gene's germline CDR1 is SQVTM and CDR2 ANQGSEA. J gave up 4 bases and V 8 bases, and 11 bases lay outside the gene matches. The CDR3 DNA sequence: TGCAGCACCAAAGGACTAGCGGGATCGGTAGAGACCCAGTACTTC. Translated: CSTKGLAGSVETQYF. The full variable domain, completed using reference TRBV29-1 and TRBJ2-5, is SAVISQKPSRDICQRGTSLTIQCQVDSQVTMMFWYRQQPGQSLTLIATANQGSEATYESGFVIDKFPISRPNLTFSTLTVSNMSPEDSSIYLCSTKGLAGSVETQYFGPGTRLLVL.

This clonotype has ten or more counts. In DNA form, the CDR3 reads TGTGCCAGCAGCTCTCAAACTTCCTACGAGCAGTACTTC. This sequence encodes CASSSQTSYEQYF. The chain has TRBV7-2 and TRBJ2-7; D ambiguous. Per germline, CDR1 SGHTA and CDR2 FQGNSA. The V and J ends lost 4 bases and 1 base respectively, with 8 bases between them. The CDR3 consists of 13 residues.

This clonotype was seen a few times. The chain couples TRBV7-2 to TRBJ1-2, with 8 nucleotides matching TRBD1. Germline values: CDR1 SGHTA, CDR2 FQGNSA. The ends lost 2 bases at V and 8 bases at J; junction bases unmatched: 4. This CDR3 has 13 residues. The chain's CDR3 is CASSLQTGEGYTF. DNA of the CDR3: TGTGCCAGCAGCTTACAGACAGGGGAGGGCTACACCTTC.

This chain joins TRBV20-1 and TRBJ1-3; D is undetermined. Germline CDR1 is DFQATT and CDR2 is SNEGSKA (reference sequence). This CDR3 spans 14 amino acids. The V end was cut by 0 bases, the J end by 4 bases, with 10 bases between. CDR3 DNA: TGCAGTGCTAGAGATTTCCAGCCAGGAAACACCATATATTTT. Translation gives CSARDFQPGNTIYF.

The chain joins TRBV6-1 to TRBJ1-4; D possibly corresponds to TRBD1 (5 bases). CDR3 length: 12 amino acids. V was clipped by 3 bases and J by 10 bases, with 9 bases between them. CDR1 is MNHNS, CDR2 SASEGT, per germline. The CDR3 DNA sequence: TGTGCCAGCAGTGACGACAGCCTAAAACTGTTTTTT. This gives the protein CASSDDSLKLFF.

This clonotype has a handful of counts. CDR3 sequence (DNA): TGCAGTGCTTTCACCGGGACACCCTCCTACGAGCAGTACTTC. This translates into CSAFTGTPSYEQYF. This chain connects TRBV20-1 to TRBJ2-7, with TRBD1 as a possible D gene (6 bases). This CDR3 has 14 amino acids. V lost 5 bases and J 0 bases, leaving 14 bases between the germline ends. The V gene's germline CDR1 is DFQATT and CDR2 SNEGSKA (reference sequence).

This clonotype was found a few times. CDR3 loop: CSAPGTGGYNEQFF. The CDR3 region has the DNA TGCAGTGCTCCCGGGACAGGGGGTTACAATGAGCAGTTCTTC. V and J are TRBV20-1 and TRBJ2-1; 11 bases fit TRBD1. CDR1 DFQATT and CDR2 SNEGSKA come from the germline V gene (reference sequence). The CDR3 consists of 14 residues. The junction had 4 bases not matched to a gene; V was cut back by 5 bases and J by 4 bases.

CDR3 loop: CASSPTVLGYNEQFF. The CDR3 DNA reads as TGTGCCAGTAGCCCGACGGTCCTCGGGTACAATGAGCAGTTCTTC. The genes are TRBV19 and TRBJ2-1; D unresolved. The germline gives CDR1 LNHDA, CDR2 SQIVND (reference sequence). V lost 6 bases, J lost 4 bases, and 16 bases lay in between. The CDR3 runs to 15 residues.